One sample yielded the 3 T cell receptor beta chains listed below, sequenced in a study of T cells after yellow fever vaccination. TCRdb passed the 5' RACE reads through MiXCR, listing each CDR3 protein once. This sample has a few hundred thousand distinct CDR3 sequences, with around 6.7% found just once. The specimen comprised CD4+ T cells sorted from PBMCs, sampled on the day of the yellow fever booster vaccination. The receptor set was obtained from a man aged 30-40 years who received the YFV17D yellow fever vaccine.

A few counts support this clonotype. V usage is TRBV6-2 or TRBV6-3 and J usage is TRBJ2-6; D call uncertain. Germline values: CDR1 MNHEY, CDR2 SVGEGT. The CDR3 runs to 11 residues. Trimming stripped 8 bases from V and 15 bases from J, with 14 bases between. This CDR3 is CASASLGNLTF. The CDR3 region has the DNA TGTGCCAGCGCATCTCTGGGCAACCTGACTTTC.

This sequence joins TRBV12-3 or TRBV12-4 and TRBJ2-3; D may be TRBD2 (6 bases). V lost 5 bases and J lost 2, with 17 bases in between. The CDR3 extends over 16 amino acids. For the CDR3, the DNA is TGTGCCAGCAGTCTGGGACTCCTTGGAAACACAGATACGCAGTATTTT. This sequence encodes CASSLGLLGNTDTQYF.

V gene TRBV29-1 combines with J gene TRBJ2-2; 14 positions agree with TRBD2. The V and J ends lost 4 bases and 7 bases, in that order; junction bases with no gene match: 8. This CDR3 is 16 amino acids long. Germline V gene lookup returns CDR1 SQVTM and CDR2 ANQGSEA. This CDR3 is CSVGGTSGSIGGELFF. The CDR3 DNA follows: TGCAGCGTTGGGGGGACTAGCGGGAGTATTGGCGGGGAGCTGTTTTTT.